This TCR beta chain was identified during a study of OX40 agonist ivuxolimab in advanced cancers. Background on the study: Eligibility admitted prior anti-PD-1, anti-PD-L1 or anti-CTLA-4 therapy; about 39% had some. Study findings and constraints: It was also the case that some nonresponders had low normalized T-cell clonal expansion. At 0.1 to 3.0 mg/kg and by week 6, clonal expansion occurred in CD4+ and CD8+ blood T cells.

Produced via immunoSEQ multiplex PCR; TCRdb's table is partial and in-frame only. This repertoire shows approximately 82,000 clones, about 86% found once; its top ten account for roughly 0.71%. With respect to this clone: Its antigen is as yet unknown. This sample also contains other DNA sequences that code for the same CDR3.

This CDR3 contains 11 residues. Trimming shortened V by 3 bases and J by 5 bases, and 4 bases separated the two germline ends. Per the germline V gene, CDR1 is KGHSH and CDR2 is LQKENI. The sequenced sample was CD4+ or CD8+ T cells sorted from blood, obtained in a trial of the OX40 agonist ivuxolimab. This TCR was recovered from an adult with an advanced solid tumor such as melanoma, head and neck, liver or kidney cancer. The V and J genes are TRBV18 and TRBJ2-5; D is unresolved. The CDR3 nucleotides are TGTGCCAGCTCACCGGGGGAGACCCAGTACTTC. This codes for CASSPGETQYF.